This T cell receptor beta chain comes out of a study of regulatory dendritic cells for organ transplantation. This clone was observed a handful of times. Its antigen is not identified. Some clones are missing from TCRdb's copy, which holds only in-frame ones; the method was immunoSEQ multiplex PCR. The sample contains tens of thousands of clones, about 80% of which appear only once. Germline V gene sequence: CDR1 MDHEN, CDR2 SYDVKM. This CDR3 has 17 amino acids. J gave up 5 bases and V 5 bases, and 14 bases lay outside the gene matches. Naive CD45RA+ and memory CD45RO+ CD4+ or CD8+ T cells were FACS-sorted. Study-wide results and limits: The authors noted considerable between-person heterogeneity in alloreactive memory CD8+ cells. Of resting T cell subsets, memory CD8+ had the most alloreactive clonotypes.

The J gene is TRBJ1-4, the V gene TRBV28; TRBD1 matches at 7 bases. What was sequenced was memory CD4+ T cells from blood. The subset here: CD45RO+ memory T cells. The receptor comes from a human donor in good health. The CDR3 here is CASSPWSYLGQNEKLFF. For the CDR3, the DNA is TGTGCCAGCAGTCCCTGGTCATATTTGGGACAGAATGAAAAACTGTTTTTT. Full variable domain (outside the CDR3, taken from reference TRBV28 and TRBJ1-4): DVKVTQSSRYLVKRTGEKVFLECVQDMDHENMFWYRQDPGLGLRLIYFSYDVKMKEKGDIPEGYSVSREKKERFSLILESASTNQTSMYLCASSPWSYLGQNEKLFFGSGTQLSVL.